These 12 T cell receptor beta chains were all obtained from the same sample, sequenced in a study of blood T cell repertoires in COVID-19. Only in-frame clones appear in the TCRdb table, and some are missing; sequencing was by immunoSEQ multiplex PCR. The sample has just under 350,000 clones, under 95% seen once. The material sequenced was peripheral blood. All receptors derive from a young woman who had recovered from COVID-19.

The DNA of the CDR3 is TGCGCCAGCAGCTTGGACGGGACAGTCAATCAGCCCCAGCATTTT. Translated: CASSLDGTVNQPQHF. This sequence joins TRBV5-1 and TRBJ1-5, with 7 bases lining up with TRBD1. V dropped 0 bases and J dropped 3; count of bases not matched to a gene: 3. Looked up from germline, CDR1 is SGHRS and CDR2 is YFSETQ. This CDR3 has 15 residues.

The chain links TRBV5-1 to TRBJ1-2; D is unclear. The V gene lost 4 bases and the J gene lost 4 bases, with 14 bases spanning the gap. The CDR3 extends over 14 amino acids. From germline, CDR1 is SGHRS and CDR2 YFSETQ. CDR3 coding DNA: TGCGCCAGCAGCGAGACTTCTTGGGTCTATGGCTACACCTTC. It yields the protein CASSETSWVYGYTF.

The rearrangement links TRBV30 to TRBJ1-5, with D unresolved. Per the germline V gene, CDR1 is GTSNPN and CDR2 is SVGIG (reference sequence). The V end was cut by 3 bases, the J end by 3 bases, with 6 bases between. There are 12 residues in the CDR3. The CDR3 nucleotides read TGTGCCTGGAGGGAGAACAATCAGCCCCAGCATTTT. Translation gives CAWRENNQPQHF.

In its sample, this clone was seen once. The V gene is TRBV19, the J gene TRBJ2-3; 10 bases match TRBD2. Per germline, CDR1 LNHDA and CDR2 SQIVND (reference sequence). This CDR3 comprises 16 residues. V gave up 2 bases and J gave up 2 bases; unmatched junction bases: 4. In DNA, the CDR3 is TGTGCCAGTAGTATAACTAGCGGGACCTTCACAGATACGCAGTATTTT. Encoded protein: CASSITSGTFTDTQYF. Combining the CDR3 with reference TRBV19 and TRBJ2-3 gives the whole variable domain DGGITQSPKYLFRKEGQNVTLSCEQNLNHDAMYWYRQDPGQGLRLIYYSQIVNDFQKGDIAEGYSVSREKKESFPLTVTSAQKNPTAFYLCASSITSGTFTDTQYFGPGTRLTVL.

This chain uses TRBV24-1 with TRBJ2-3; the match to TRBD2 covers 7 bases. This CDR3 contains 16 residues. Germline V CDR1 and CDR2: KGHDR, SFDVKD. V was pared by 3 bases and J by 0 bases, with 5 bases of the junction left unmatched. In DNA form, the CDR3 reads TGTGCCACCAGTGATCTAAGCGGGGCCAGCACAGATACGCAGTATTTT. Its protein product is CATSDLSGASTDTQYF.

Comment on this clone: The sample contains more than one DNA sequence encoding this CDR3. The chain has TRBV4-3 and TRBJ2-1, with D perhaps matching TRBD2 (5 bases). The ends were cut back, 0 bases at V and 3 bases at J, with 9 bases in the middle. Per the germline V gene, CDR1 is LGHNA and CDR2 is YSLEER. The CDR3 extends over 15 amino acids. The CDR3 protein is CASSQDSSSYNEQFF. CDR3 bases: TGCGCCAGCAGCCAAGATTCTAGCAGCTACAATGAGCAGTTCTTC.

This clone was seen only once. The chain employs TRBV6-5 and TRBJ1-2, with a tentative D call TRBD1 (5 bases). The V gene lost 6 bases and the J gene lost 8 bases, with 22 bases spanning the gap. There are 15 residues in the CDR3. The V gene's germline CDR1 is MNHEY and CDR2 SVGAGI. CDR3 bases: TGTGCCAGCAGGGACGAATGGGGCCCCAGAGAAGGCTACACCTTC. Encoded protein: CASRDEWGPREGYTF.

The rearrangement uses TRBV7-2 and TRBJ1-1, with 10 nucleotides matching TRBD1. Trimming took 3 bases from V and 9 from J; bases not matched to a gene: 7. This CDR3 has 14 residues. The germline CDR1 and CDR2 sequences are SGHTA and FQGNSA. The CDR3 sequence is CASSFLRGQGKAFF. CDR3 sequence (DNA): TGTGCCAGCAGCTTCCTTAGGGGACAGGGGAAAGCTTTCTTT. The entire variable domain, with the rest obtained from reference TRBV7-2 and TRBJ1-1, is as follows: GAGVSQSPSNKVTEKGKDVELRCDPISGHTALYWYRQSLGQGLEFLIYFQGNSAPDKSGLPSDRFSAERTGGSVSTLTIQRTQQEDSAVYLCASSFLRGQGKAFFGQGTRLTVV.

CDR3 region: CSASTSGASYNEQFF. DNA for the CDR3: TGCAGTGCTAGTACTAGCGGGGCCTCCTACAATGAGCAGTTCTTC. V is TRBV20-1 and J is TRBJ2-1; 10 positions match TRBD2. The CDR3 is 15 residues long. The trim removed 3 bases at V and 0 bases at J, leaving 2 bases unmatched. Per germline, CDR1 DFQATT and CDR2 SNEGSKA (reference sequence).

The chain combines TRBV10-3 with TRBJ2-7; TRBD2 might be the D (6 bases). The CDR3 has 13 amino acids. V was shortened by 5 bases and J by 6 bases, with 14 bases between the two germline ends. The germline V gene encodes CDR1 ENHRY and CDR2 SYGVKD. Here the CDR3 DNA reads TGTGCCATCAGTTCGGCTTTCGGGGGCGAGCAGTACGTC. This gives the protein CAISSAFGGEQYV.

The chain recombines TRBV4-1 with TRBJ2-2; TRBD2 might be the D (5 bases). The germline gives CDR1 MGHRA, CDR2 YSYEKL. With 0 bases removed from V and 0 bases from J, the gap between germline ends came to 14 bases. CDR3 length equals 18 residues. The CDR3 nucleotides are TGCGCCAGCAGCCAAGAAGCTAGCCTAGTCACGAACACCGGGGAGCTGTTTTTT. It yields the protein CASSQEASLVTNTGELFF.

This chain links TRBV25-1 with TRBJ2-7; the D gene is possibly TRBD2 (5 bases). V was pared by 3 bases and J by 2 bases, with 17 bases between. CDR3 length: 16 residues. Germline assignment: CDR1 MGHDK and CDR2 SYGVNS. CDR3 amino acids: CASSDFPVLAAYEQYV. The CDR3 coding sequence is TGTGCCAGCAGTGATTTCCCGGTCCTAGCAGCCTACGAGCAGTACGTC.